The clone carrying this T cell receptor (beta chain) was counted many times. Antigen specificity is unknown. This specimen comes from a study of CD8+ T cells in alopecia areata. General study findings and limits: Since there was just one nonresponder, nobody can yet say how baseline CD8+ expansion ties to response. Across lesional scalp, and particularly alopecia totalis/universalis, clonality surpassed that of normal scalp. Among the top 100, expanded CD8+ clones were significantly decreased by tofacitinib, as was scalp clonality. Mice showed TCR sharing more clearly than patients did, possibly owing to HLA.

The treatment denotes: oral pan-JAK inhibitor, 5-10 mg twice daily. Extraction of RNA preceded its reverse transcription into cDNA, which served as the sequencing template. Sequenced by immunoSEQ multiplex PCR; TCRdb stores in-frame clones only, minus some. The top ten clones hold less than 14% of a sample with 150,000 to 200,000 clones, 53% of them seen once. The CDR3 totals 14 residues. Trimming took off 1 base at V and 5 bases at J, with 9 bases between the two ends. The sample consisted of CD8+ T cells sorted from blood, taken at week 24, from a patient treated with tofacitinib. V is TRBV23-1 and J is TRBJ2-4, with D possibly being TRBD1 (7 bases). TRBV23-1 belongs to the ORF category, with a function that is uncertain. The TCR originated in a human donor with alopecia areata. The CDR3 bases are TGCGCCAGCAGTCAATTCAGGGGGGAAAACATTCAGTACTTC. Its protein product is CASSQFRGENIQYF.